The TCR beta chain under discussion was sequenced for a study of T cells expressing NK-cell markers. Looking at the study overall: The authors sequenced eight donors, of whom seven were HCMV-seropositive and one was seronegative. Study outcomes and limitations: The contribution of dominant NKG2C+ clonotypes to CD8+ T cells in a handful of donors was roughly 1.0-7.5%. The leading position in the CD3+CD56-NKG2C+ fraction of a handful of donors also went to these clonotypes.

TCRdb re-called the 5' RACE reads and catalogs CDR3 proteins one per entry, DNA excluded. This sample's clone table lists about 260,000 distinct CDR3 sequences. Comment on this clonotype: Its antigen is unknown.

Germline loops: CDR1 SEHNR, CDR2 FQNEAQ (reference sequence). This CDR3 contains 15 residues. The chain joins TRBV7-9 to TRBJ1-1; the D call of TRBD1 rests on TCRdb alone, since no DNA is present to check it. Sample: blood T cells: a sorted CD56 or NKG2C T cell subset, CD4+ or CD8+ T cells, or bulk PBMC T cells (not recorded which). This TCR came from a woman aged 18 to 75 in good health. The CDR3 loop reads CASSLGGTGGTEAFF.